The clone carrying this TCR beta chain has just a few counts. CDR1 is LNHDA, CDR2 SQIVND, per germline (reference sequence). The CDR3 covers 12 residues. V lost 5 bases and J 5 bases, leaving 9 bases between the germline ends. The data were taken from a study of blood T cell repertoires in COVID-19. Across the study: COVID-19 samples collected from the United States, Italy and Spain covered acute and convalescent phases. Sources were T cells, B-cell-depleted T cells, or PBMCs; the material itself was cDNA or gDNA.

Per the original data handling: Reference gene primer amplification gave estimated nucleated cell counts. Profiling relied on immunoSEQ multiplex PCR, and the TCRdb table lists in-frame clones only, not all of them. The V and J calls and clone size were taken over from that table, and D and trimming were inferred from the DNA. This sample has about 180,000 clones; approximately 86% occur once, and the top ten carry more than 1.5%. Sequenced sample: peripheral blood. The source is a woman between 50 and 59 years old with acute or convalescent COVID-19. V and J are TRBV19 and TRBJ1-1; D possibly corresponds to TRBD1 (5 bases). As DNA, the CDR3 is TGTGCCAGTAGTCGACAGCTGACTGAAGCTTTCTTT. It is translated as CASSRQLTEAFF.